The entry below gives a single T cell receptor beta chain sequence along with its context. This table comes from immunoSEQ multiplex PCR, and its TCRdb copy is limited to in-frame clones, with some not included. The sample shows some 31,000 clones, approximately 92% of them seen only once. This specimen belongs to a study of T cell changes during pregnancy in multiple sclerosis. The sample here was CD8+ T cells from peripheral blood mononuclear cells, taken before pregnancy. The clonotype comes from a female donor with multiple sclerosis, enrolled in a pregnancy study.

CDR3 coding DNA: TGTGCCAGCAGTGAAGTCCCTCAGGCACAGGGGGCGGGGGACGAGCAGTACTTC. This translates into CASSEVPQAQGAGDEQYF. The V call is TRBV2, the J call TRBJ2-7; TRBD1 agrees at 9 bases. This CDR3 spans 18 amino acids. J lost 5 bases, V lost 1 base, and 15 bases had no gene match. Germline V lookup: CDR1 SNHLY, CDR2 FYNNEI.